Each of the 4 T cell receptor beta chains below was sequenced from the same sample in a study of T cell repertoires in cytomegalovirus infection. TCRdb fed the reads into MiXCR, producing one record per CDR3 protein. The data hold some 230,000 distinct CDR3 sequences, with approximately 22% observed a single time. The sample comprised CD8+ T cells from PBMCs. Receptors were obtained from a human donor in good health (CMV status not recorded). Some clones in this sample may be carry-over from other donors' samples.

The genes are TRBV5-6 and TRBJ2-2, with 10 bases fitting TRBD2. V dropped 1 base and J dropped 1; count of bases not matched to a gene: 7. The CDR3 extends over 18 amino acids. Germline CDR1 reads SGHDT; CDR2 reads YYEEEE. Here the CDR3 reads CASSLFTPSGGNTGELFF. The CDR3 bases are TGTGCCAGCAGCTTGTTCACTCCTAGCGGGGGGAACACCGGGGAGCTGTTTTTT. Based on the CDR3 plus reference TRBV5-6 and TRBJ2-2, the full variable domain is DAGVTQSPTHLIKTRGQQVTLRCSPKSGHDTVSWYQQALGQGPQFIFQYYEEEERQRGNFPDRFSGHQFPNYSSELNVNALLLGDSALYLCASSLFTPSGGNTGELFFGEGSRLTVL.

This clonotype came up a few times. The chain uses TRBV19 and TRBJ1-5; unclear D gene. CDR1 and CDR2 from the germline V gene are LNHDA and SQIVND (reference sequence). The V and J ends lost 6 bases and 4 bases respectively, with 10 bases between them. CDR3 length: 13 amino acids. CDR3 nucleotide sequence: TGTGCCAGTAGGTTCACAGTTAATCAGCCCCAGCATTTT. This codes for CASRFTVNQPQHF. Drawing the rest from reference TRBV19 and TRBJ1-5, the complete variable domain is DGGITQSPKYLFRKEGQNVTLSCEQNLNHDAMYWYRQDPGQGLRLIYYSQIVNDFQKGDIAEGYSVSREKKESFPLTVTSAQKNPTAFYLCASRFTVNQPQHFGDGTRLSIL.

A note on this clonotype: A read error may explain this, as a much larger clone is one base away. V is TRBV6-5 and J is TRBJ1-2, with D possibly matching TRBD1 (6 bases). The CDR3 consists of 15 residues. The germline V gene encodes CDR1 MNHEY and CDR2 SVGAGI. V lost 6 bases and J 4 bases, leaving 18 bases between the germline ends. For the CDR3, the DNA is TGTGCCAGCAGCTCTATTACGGGACATATCTATGGCTACACCTTC. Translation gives CASSSITGHIYGYTF.

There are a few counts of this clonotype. DNA for the CDR3: TGTGCCAGCAGTTACTCGCCCTGGACAGATAATTCACCCCTCCACTTT. Amino acids: CASSYSPWTDNSPLHF. The V gene is TRBV6-6, the J gene TRBJ1-6; TRBD1 might be the D (6 bases). This CDR3 is built from 16 residues. Trimming left V 0 bases short and J 5 bases short, with 11 bases between. Germline V gene sequence: CDR1 MNHNY, CDR2 SVGAGI (reference sequence).